The present TCR beta chain was sequenced within a study of blood T cell repertoires in COVID-19. Study-wide context: Acute and convalescent COVID-19 specimens originated in the United States, Italy and Spain. T cells, B-cell-depleted T cells, or PBMCs supplied cDNA or gDNA.

The length of the CDR3 is 16 residues. Germline V gene lookup returns CDR1 SGHAT and CDR2 FQNNGV. The V and J ends lost 4 bases and 6 bases, in that order; junction bases with no gene match: 8. Clones were sequenced by immunoSEQ multiplex PCR, and TCRdb holds only the in-frame ones, with some missing. The sample shows roughly 140,000 clones, roughly nine tenths of them seen only once. Sequenced input: peripheral blood. The rearrangement links TRBV11-2 to TRBJ2-3; 12 bases agree with TRBD2. This clonotype was sampled from a woman aged 60-70 years with active COVID-19. The CDR3 reads CASSWRLAGDVDTQYF. DNA of the CDR3: TGTGCCAGCAGCTGGCGACTAGCGGGAGATGTGGATACGCAGTATTTT.